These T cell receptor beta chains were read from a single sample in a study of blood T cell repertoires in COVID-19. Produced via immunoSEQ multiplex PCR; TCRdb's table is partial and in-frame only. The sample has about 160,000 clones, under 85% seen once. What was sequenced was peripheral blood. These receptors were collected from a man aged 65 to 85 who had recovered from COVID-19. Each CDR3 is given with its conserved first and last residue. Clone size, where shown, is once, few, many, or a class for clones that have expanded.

CASSLSSAGSTEAFF,TRBV27,few
CASSLSIRTSGTDTQYF,TRBV27,NA
CASSITAQETQYF,TRBV19,once
CASSPPLRGSYNEQFF,TRBV19,NA
CASSFRDRDSPLHF,TRBV5-1,NA
CASSQDGAGWYTF,TRBV4-1,NA
CASSKDRGGDEQFF,TRBV19,NA
CASSLGQYTDTQYF,TRBV5-1,NA
CASSRDRGGLGANVLTF,TRBV27,NA
CASSPTSGNTEELFF,TRBV18,NA